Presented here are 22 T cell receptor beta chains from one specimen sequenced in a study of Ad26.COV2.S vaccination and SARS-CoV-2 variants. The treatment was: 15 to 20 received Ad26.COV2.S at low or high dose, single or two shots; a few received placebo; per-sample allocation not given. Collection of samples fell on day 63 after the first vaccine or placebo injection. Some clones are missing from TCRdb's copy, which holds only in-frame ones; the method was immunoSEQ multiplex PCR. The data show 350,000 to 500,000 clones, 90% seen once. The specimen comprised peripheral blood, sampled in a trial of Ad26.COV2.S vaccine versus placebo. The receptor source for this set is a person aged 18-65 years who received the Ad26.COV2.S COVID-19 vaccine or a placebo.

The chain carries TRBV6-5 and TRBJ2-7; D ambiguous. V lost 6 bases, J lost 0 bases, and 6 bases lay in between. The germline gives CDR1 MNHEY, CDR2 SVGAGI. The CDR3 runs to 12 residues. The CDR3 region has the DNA TGTGCCAGCAGGGCACGCTCCTACGAGCAGTACTTC. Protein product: CASRARSYEQYF.

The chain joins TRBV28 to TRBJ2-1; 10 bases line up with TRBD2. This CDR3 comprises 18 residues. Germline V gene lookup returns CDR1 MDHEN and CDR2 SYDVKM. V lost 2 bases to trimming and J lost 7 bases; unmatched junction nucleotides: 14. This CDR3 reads CASSLIGSLLAGINEQFF. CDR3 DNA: TGTGCCAGCAGTTTAATCGGGTCACTACTAGCGGGAATTAATGAGCAGTTCTTC.

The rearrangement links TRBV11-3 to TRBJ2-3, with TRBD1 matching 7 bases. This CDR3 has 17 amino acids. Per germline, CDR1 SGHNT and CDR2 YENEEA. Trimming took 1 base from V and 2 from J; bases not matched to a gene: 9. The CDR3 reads CASSLVSPGQITDTQYF. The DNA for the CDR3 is TGTGCCAGCAGCTTAGTTTCCCCGGGACAGATCACAGATACGCAGTATTTT.

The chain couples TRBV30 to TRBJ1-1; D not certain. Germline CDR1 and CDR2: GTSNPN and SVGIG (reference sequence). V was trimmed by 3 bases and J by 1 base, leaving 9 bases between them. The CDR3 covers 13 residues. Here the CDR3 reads CAWRGMRNTEAFF. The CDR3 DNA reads TGTGCCTGGAGAGGGATGAGGAACACTGAAGCTTTCTTT.

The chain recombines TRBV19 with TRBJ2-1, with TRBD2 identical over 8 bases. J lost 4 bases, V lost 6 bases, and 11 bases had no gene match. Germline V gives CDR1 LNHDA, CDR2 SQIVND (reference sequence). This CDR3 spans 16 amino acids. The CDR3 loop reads CASSELLAEPYNEQFF. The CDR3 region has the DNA TGTGCCAGTAGCGAATTACTAGCGGAACCTTACAATGAGCAGTTCTTC.

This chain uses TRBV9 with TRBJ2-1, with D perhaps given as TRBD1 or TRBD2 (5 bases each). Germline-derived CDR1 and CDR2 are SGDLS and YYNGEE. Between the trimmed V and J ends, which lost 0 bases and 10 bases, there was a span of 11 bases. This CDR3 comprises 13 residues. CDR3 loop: CASSVVGVGEQFF. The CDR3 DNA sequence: TGTGCCAGCAGCGTAGTGGGGGTCGGCGAGCAGTTCTTC.

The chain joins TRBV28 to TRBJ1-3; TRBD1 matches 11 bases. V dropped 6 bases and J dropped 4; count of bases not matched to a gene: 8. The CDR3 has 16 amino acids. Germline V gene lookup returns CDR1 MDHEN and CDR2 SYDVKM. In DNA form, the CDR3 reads TGTGCCAGCAGCGAGGACAGGGGGCCTGGGGGAAACACCATATATTTT. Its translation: CASSEDRGPGGNTIYF. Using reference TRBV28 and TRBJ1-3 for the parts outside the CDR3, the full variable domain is DVKVTQSSRYLVKRTGEKVFLECVQDMDHENMFWYRQDPGLGLRLIYFSYDVKMKEKGDIPEGYSVSREKKERFSLILESASTNQTSMYLCASSEDRGPGGNTIYFGEGSWLTVV.

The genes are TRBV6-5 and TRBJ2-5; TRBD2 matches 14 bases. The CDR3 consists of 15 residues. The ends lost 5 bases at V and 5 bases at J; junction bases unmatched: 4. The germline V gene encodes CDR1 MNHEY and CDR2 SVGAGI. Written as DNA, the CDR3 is TGTGCCAGCAGTCGGACTAGCGGGAGGTCCGAGACCCAGTACTTC. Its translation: CASSRTSGRSETQYF.

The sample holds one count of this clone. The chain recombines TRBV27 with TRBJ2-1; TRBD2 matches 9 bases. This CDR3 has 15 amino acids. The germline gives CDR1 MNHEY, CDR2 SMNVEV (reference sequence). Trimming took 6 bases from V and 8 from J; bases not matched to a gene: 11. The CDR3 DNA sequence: TGTGCCAGCAGGCTTAGCGGGAGCGGGAGAGATGAGCAGTTCTTC. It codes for CASRLSGSGRDEQFF.

CDR3 nucleotides: TGTGCCAGCTCACCACGGACAGGGGGCAGAGAGACCCAGTACTTC. Its translation is CASSPRTGGRETQYF. J is TRBJ2-5 and V is TRBV18; 11 bases are shared with TRBD1. The CDR3 spans 15 residues. V was clipped by 1 base and J by 4 bases; unmatched bases: 2. Germline CDR1 KGHSH, CDR2 LQKENI.

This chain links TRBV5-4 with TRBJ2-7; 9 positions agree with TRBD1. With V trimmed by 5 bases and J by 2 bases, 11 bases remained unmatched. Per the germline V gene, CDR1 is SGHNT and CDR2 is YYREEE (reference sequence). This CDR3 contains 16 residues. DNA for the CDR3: TGTGCCAGCAGTCGTTCCGGGACAGGGCGAGCCTACGAGCAGTACTTC. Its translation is CASSRSGTGRAYEQYF.

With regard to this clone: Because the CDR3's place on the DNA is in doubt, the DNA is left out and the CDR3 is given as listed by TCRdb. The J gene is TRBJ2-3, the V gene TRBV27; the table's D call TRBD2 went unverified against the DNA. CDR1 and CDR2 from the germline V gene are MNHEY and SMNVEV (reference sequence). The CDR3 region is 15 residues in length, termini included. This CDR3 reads CASSFLAERTDTQYF.

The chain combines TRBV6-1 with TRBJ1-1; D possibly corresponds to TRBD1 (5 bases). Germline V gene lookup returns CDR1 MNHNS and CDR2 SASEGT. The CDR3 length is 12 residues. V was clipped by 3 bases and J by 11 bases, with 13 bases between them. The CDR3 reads CASSEGAGRAFF. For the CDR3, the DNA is TGTGCCAGCAGTGAGGGCGCAGGGAGGGCTTTCTTT.

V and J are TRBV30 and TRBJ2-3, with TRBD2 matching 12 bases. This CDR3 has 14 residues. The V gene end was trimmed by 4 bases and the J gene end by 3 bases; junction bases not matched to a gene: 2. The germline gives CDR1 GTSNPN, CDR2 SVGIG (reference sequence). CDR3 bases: TGTGCCTGGACTAGCGGGAGGGCTACAGATACGCAGTATTTT. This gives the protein CAWTSGRATDTQYF.

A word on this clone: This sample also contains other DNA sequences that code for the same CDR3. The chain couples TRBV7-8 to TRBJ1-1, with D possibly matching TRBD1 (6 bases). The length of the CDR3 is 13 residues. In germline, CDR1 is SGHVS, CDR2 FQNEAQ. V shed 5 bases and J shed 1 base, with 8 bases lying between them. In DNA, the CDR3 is TGTGCCAGCAGCCTCAGGGGGAACACTGAAGCTTTCTTT. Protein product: CASSLRGNTEAFF.

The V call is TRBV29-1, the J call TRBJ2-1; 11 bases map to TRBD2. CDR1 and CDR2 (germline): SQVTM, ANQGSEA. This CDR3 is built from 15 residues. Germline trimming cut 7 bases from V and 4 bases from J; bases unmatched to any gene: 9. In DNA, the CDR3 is TGCAGCGCCGGAAAGAGACTAGCGGGATACAATGAGCAGTTCTTC. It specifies CSAGKRLAGYNEQFF.

CDR3 residues: CATSDSSKTYEQYF. The CDR3 nucleotides read TGTGCCACCAGTGATTCGTCTAAAACGTACGAGCAGTACTTC. The chain has TRBV24-1 and TRBJ2-7; D gene ambiguous. The germline V gene has CDR1 KGHDR and CDR2 SFDVKD. The CDR3 is made up of 14 amino acids. Trimming left V 2 bases short and J 4 bases short, with 11 bases between.

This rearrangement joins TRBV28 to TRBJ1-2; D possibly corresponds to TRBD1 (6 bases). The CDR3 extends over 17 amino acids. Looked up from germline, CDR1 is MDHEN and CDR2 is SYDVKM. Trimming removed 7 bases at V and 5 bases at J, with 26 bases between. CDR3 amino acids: CASNTPFGGQSWYGYTF. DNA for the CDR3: TGTGCCAGCAACACGCCCTTCGGGGGGCAGTCATGGTATGGCTACACCTTC.

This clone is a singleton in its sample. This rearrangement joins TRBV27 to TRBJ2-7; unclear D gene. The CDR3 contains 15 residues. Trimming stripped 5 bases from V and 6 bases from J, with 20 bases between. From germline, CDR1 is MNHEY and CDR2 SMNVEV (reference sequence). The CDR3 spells CASSQTTLGRSEQYF. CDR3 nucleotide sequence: TGTGCCAGCAGTCAAACTACTCTGGGCCGGTCCGAGCAGTACTTC.

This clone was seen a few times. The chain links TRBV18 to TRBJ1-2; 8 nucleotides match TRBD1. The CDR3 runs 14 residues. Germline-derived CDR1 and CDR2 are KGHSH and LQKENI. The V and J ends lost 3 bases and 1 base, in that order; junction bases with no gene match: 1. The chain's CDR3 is CASSPTGDNYGYTF. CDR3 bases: TGTGCCAGCTCACCGACAGGGGATAACTATGGCTACACCTTC. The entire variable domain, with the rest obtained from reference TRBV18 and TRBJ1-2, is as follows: NAGVMQNPRHLVRRRGQEARLRCSPMKGHSHVYWYRQLPEEGLKFMVYLQKENIIDESGMPKERFSAEFPKEGPSILRIQQVVRGDSAAYFCASSPTGDNYGYTFGSGTRLTVV.

In nucleotides, the CDR3 is TGTGCCAGCAGCCAACTGACTAGCGTCCGGGTCGGGGAGCTGTTTTTT. This codes for CASSQLTSVRVGELFF. This chain connects TRBV7-9 to TRBJ2-2; 8 bases match TRBD2. V gave up 5 bases and J gave up 7 bases; unmatched junction bases: 12. Germline V CDR1 and CDR2: SEHNR, FQNEAQ (reference sequence). The CDR3 sequence is 16 residues long.

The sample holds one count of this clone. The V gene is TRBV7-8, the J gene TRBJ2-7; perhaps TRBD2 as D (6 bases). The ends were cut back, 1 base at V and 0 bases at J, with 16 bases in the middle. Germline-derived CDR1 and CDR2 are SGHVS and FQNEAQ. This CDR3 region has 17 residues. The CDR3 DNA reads TGTGCCAGCAGCTTAGGAACAACTACGCGGGGCTCCTACGAGCAGTACTTC. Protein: CASSLGTTTRGSYEQYF. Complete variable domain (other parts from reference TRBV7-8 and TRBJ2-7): GAGVSQSPRYKVAKRGQDVALRCDPISGHVSLFWYQQALGQGPEFLTYFQNEAQLDKSGLPSDRFFAERPEGSVSTLKIQRTQQEDSAVYLCASSLGTTTRGSYEQYFGPGTRLTVT.